The table lists the clone carrying this T cell receptor beta chain with a few counts. Its antigen is unknown. Assaying covered approximately 100,000 TCR templates per sample. Produced via immunoSEQ multiplex PCR; TCRdb's table is partial and in-frame only. This sample has some 100,000 clones; around 90% occur once, and the top ten carry around 0.7%. The sample originates from a study of siplizumab effects on memory and regulatory T cells. The CDR3 has 15 residues. Germline V gene sequence: CDR1 SEHNR, CDR2 FQNEAQ (reference sequence). Trimming removed 3 bases from V and 6 bases from J; junction bases left unmatched: 1. Study results and limitations: A significant reduction in alloreactive sequences traceable to unstimulated CD4+ memory cells was produced by siplizumab. Treatment with siplizumab left mappable alloreactive CD4+ clones averaging roughly 66% Treg-derived, compared with 25% to 30% in controls. Whether the proliferating Tregs (from siplizumab cultures) were suppressive was not confirmed.

The TCR comes from a human donor in good health. The rearrangement joins TRBV7-9 to TRBJ2-3, with TRBD2 matching over 15 bases. The sample consisted of Tregs sorted from blood. The CDR3 loop is CASSFGTSGRDTQYF. The CDR3 DNA is TGTGCCAGCAGCTTCGGGACTAGCGGGAGGGATACGCAGTATTTT.